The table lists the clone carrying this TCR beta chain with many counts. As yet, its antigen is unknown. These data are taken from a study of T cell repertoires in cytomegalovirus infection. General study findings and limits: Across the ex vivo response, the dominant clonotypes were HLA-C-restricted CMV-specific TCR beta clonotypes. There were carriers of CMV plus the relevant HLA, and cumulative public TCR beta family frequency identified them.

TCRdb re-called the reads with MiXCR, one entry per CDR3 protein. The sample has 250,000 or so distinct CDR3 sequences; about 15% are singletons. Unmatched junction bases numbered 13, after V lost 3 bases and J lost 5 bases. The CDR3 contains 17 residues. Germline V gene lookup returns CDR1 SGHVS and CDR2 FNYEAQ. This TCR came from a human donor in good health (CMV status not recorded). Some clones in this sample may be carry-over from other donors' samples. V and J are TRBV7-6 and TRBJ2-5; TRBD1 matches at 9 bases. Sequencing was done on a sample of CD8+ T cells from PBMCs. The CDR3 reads CASSLATGGTGRETQYF. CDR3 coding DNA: TGTGCCAGCAGCTTGGCCACCGGTGGGACAGGGCGCGAGACCCAGTACTTC. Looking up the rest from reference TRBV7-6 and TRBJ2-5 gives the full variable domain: GAGVSQSPRYKVTKRGQDVALRCDPISGHVSLYWYRQALGQGPEFLTYFNYEAQQDKSGLPNDRFSAERPEGSISTLTIQRTEQRDSAMYRCASSLATGGTGRETQYFGPGTRLLVL.